This T cell receptor beta chain was found in a study of CD8 T cells in ankylosing spondylitis. Study-wide results and limits: A motif in TCR beta, a set of 8 or 9 highly homologous variants, appeared characteristic of ankylosing spondylitis blood. Previous work reported some of these motif variants in the synovial fluid and blood of reactive arthritis.

There are many counts of this clonotype. Antigen specificity is unknown. A read error may produce the germline difference seen at one junction end. MiXCR, run by TCRdb on the 5' RACE reads, gives a single entry per CDR3 protein. Here the sample spans roughly 350,000 distinct CDR3 sequences, 8% being singletons. CDR1 and CDR2 (germline): MDHEN, SYDVKM. The CDR3 is 17 amino acids. Sequenced sample: blood, either unsorted or a sorted T cell fraction (not recorded which). The chain recombines TRBV28 with TRBJ1-1; D may be TRBD1 (5 bases). This TCR was recovered from a male donor with ankylosing spondylitis. The CDR3 region has the DNA TGTGCCAGCAGTTCAGCGGGAGGGCAGGGAAGGAACCCTGAAGCTTTCTTT. Translated, it gives CASSSAGGQGRNPEAFF.